This T cell receptor (beta chain) was identified during a study of shared clonotypes between healthy human individuals. Profiling relied on immunoSEQ multiplex PCR, and the TCRdb table lists in-frame clones only, not all of them. Counted here are around 600,000 clones, roughly 95% occurring once; the ten biggest clones make up approximately 0.11%. Naive CD8 populations comprised CD45RO-negative cells positively selected for CCR7, excluding terminally differentiated effector memory CD45RA+ cells. This CDR3 is 14 amino acids long. Germline lookup yields CDR1 LNHDA and CDR2 SQIVND (reference sequence). The study's findings and limits: Larger estimated richness was generally recorded for naive subsets relative to memory subsets. The genetic and exposure-history diversity represented was limited by few donors.

In the case of this clone: No antigen is known for it.

The rearrangement links TRBV19 to TRBJ2-5, with D tentatively TRBD1 (5 bases). With the DNA end fitting TRBJ2-7 better, the J assignment may be wrong. The sequenced sample consisted of naive CD8+ T cells sorted from blood. This TCR came from a woman in her thirties in good health. CDR3 loop: CASSIDGAYYEQYF. The CDR3 DNA sequence: TGTGCCAGTAGTATAGATGGGGCTTACTACGAGCAGTACTTC.